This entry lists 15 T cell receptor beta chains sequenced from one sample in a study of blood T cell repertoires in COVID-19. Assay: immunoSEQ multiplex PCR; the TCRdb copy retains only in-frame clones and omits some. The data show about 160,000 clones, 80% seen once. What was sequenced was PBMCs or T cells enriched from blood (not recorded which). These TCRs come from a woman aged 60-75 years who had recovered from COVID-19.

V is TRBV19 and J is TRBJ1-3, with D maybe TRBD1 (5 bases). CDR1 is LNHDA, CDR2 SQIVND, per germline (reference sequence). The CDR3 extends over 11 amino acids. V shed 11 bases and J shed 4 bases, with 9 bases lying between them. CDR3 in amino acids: CAGRQGNTIYF. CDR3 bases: TGTGCCGGGCGACAGGGAAACACCATATATTTT.

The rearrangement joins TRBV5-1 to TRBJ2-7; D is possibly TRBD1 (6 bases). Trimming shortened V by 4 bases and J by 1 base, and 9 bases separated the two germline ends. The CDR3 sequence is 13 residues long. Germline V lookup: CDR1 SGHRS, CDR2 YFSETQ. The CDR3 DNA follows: TGCGCCAGCAGCACCGACAGGTCCTACGAGCAGTACTTC. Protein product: CASSTDRSYEQYF.

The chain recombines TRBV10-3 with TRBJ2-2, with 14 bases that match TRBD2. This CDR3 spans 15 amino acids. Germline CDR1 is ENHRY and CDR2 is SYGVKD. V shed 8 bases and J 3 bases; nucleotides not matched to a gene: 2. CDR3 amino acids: CAIGTSGGHTGELFF. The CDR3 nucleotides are TGTGCCATCGGGACTAGCGGGGGCCACACCGGGGAGCTGTTTTTT.

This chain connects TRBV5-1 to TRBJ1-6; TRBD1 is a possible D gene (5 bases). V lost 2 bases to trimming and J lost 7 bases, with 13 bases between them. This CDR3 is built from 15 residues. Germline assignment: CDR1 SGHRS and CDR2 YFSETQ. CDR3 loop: CASSFGGIGNSPLHF. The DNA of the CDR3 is TGCGCCAGCAGCTTCGGGGGAATTGGGAATTCACCCCTCCACTTT.

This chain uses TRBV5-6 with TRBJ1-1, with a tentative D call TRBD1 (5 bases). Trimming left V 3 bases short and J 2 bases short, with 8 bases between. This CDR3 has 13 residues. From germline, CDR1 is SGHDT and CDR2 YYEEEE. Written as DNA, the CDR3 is TGTGCCAGCAGCTGGGGCTCAAACACTGAAGCTTTCTTT. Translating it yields CASSWGSNTEAFF.

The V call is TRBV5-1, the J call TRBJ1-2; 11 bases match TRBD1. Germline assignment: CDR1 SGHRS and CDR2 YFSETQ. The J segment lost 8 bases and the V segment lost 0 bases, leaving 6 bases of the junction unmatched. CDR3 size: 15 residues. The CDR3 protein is CASSLAGQGAQGYTF. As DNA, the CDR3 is TGCGCCAGCAGCTTGGCCGGACAGGGGGCGCAAGGCTACACCTTC.

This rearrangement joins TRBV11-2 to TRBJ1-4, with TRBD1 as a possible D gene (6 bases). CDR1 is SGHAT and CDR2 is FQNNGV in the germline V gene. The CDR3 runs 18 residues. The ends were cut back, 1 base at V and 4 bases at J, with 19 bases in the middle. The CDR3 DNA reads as TGTGCCAGCAGCTTAGTAACAGGGAGCGGATTAGGTAATGAAAAACTGTTTTTT. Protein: CASSLVTGSGLGNEKLFF.

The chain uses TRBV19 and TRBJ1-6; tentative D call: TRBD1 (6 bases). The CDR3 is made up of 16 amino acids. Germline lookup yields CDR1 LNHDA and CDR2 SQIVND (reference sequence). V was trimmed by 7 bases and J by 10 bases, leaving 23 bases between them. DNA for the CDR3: TGTGCCAGTAAACCCCAGCAGGGACAAACCTTGTCACCCCTCCACTTT. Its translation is CASKPQQGQTLSPLHF.

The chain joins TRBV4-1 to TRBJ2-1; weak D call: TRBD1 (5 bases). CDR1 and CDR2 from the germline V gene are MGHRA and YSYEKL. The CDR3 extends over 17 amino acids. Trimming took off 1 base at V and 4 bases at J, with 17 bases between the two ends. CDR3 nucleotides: TGCGCCAGCAGCCAAGCACCGACAGTAAGTGATTACAATGAGCAGTTCTTC. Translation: CASSQAPTVSDYNEQFF.

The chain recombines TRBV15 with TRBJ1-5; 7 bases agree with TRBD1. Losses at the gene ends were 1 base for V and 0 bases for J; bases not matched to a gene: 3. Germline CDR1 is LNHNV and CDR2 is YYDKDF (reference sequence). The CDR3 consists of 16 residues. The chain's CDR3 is CATSRATGSSNQPQHF. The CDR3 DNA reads TGTGCCACCAGCAGAGCGACAGGGTCTAGCAATCAGCCCCAGCATTTT.

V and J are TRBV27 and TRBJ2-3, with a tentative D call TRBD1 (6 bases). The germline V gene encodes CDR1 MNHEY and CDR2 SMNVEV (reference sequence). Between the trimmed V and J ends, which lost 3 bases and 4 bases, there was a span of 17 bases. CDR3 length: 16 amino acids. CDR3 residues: CASSFLPTGSADTQYF. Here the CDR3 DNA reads TGTGCCAGCAGTTTTCTACCCACAGGGAGTGCAGATACGCAGTATTTT.

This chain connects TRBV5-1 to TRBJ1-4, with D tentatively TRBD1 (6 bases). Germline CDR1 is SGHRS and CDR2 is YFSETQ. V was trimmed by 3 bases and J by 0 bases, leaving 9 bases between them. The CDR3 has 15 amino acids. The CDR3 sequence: CASSSDRSTNEKLFF. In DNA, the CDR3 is TGCGCCAGCAGCTCCGACAGGTCAACTAATGAAAAACTGTTTTTT.

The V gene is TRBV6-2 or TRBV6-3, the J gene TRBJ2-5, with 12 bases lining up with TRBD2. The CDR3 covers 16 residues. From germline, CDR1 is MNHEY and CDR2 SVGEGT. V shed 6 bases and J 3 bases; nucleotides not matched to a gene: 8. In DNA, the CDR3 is TGTGCCAGCAGCTATACTAGCGGGGGGCTTGAAGAGACCCAGTACTTC. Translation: CASSYTSGGLEETQYF.

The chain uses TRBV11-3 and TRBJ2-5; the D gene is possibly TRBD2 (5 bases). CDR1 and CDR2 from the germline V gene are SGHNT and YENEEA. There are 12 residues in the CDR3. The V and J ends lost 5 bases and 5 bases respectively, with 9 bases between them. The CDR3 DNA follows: TGTGCCAGCAGCGGACTGGCGGAGACCCAGTACTTC. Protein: CASSGLAETQYF. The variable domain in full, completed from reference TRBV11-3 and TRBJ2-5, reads EAGVVQSPRYKIIEKKQPVAFWCNPISGHNTLYWYLQNLGQGPELLIRYENEEAVDDSQLPKDRFSAERLKGVDSTLKIQPAELGDSAVYLCASSGLAETQYFGPGTRLLVL.

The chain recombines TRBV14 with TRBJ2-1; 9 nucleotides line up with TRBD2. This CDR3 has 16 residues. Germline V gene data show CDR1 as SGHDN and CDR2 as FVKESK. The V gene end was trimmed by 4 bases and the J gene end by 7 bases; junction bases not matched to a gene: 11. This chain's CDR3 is CASSPPGLAGANEQFF. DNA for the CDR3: TGTGCCAGCAGCCCCCCCGGCTTAGCGGGGGCAAATGAGCAGTTCTTC.